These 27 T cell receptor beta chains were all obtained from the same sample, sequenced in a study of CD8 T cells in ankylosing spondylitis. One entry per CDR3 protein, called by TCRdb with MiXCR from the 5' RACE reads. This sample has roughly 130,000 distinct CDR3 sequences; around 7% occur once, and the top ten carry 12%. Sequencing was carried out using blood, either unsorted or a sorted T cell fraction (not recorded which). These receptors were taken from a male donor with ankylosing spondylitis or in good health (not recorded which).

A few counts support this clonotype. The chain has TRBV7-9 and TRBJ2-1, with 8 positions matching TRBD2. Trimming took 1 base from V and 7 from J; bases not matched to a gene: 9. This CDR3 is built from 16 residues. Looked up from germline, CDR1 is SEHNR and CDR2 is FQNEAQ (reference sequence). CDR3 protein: CASSLGGRGARNEQFF. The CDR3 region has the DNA TGTGCCAGCAGCTTAGGTGGGCGGGGGGCCCGGAATGAGCAGTTCTTC.

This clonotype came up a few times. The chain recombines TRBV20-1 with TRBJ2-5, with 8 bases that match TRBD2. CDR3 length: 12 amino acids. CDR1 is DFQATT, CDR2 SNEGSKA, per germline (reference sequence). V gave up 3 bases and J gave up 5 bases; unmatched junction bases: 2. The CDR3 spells CSASPGGETQYF. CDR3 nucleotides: TGCAGTGCTAGTCCGGGAGGGGAGACCCAGTACTTC.

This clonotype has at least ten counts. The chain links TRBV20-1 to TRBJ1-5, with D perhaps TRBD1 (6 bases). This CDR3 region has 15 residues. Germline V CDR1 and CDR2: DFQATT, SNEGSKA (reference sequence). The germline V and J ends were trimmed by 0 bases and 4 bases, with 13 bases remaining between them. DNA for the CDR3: TGCAGTGCTAGAGAGGGCAGGGGCCAAAATCAGCCCCAGCATTTT. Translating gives CSAREGRGQNQPQHF.

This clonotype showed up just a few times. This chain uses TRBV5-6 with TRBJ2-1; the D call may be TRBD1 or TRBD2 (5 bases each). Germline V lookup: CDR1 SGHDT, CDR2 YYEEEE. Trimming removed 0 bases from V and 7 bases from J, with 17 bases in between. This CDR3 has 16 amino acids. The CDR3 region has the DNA TGTGCCAGCAGCTTGGCGGGGCCTATCGTGGCGAATGAGCAGTTCTTC. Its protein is CASSLAGPIVANEQFF.

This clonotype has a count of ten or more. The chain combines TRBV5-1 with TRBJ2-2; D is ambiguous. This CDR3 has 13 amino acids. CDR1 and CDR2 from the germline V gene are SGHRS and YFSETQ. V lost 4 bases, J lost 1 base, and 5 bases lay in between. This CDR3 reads CASSLRNTGELFF. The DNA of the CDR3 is TGCGCCAGCAGCCTACGGAACACCGGGGAGCTGTTTTTT.

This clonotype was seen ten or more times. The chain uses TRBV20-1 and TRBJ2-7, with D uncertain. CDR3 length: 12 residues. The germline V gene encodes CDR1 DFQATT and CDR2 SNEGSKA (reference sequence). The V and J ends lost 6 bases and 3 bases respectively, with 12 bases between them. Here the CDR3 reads CSANTNYYEQYF. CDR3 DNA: TGCAGTGCCAACACTAATTACTACGAGCAGTACTTC.

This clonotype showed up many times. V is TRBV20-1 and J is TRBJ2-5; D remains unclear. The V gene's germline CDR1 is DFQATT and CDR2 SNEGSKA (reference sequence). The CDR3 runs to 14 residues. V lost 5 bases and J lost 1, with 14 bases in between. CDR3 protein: CSAPLRIGQETQYF. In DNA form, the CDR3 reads TGCAGTGCTCCTCTCAGAATTGGCCAAGAGACCCAGTACTTC.

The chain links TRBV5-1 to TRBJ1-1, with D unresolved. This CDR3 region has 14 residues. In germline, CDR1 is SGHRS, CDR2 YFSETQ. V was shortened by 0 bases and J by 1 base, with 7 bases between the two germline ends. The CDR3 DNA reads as TGCGCCAGCAGCTTGGGGGAGGGGAACACTGAAGCTTTCTTT. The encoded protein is CASSLGEGNTEAFF.

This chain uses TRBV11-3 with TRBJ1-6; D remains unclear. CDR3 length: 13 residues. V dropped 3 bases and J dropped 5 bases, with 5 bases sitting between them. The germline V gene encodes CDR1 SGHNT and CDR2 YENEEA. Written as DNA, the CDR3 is TGTGCCAGCAGCTTGGGTCATAATTCACCCCTCCACTTT. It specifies CASSLGHNSPLHF.

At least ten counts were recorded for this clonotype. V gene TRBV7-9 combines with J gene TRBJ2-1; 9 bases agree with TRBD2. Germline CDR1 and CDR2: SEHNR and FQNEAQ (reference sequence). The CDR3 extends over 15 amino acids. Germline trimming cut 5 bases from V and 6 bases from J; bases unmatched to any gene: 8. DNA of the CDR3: TGTGCCAGCAGCACCGCCGGGACTAGCATCAATGAGCAGTTCTTC. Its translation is CASSTAGTSINEQFF.

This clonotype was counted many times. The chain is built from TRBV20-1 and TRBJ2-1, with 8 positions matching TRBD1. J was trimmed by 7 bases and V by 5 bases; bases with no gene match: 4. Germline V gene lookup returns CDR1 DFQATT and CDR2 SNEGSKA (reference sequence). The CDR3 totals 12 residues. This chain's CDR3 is CSAPQGANEQFF. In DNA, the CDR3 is TGCAGTGCTCCCCAGGGGGCGAATGAGCAGTTCTTC.

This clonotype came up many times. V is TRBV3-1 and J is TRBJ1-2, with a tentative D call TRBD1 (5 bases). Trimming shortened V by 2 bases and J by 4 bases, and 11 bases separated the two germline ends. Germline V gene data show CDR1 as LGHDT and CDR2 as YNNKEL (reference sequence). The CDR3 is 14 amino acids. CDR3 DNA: TGTGCCAGCAGCCAACTTACGGGGGGCTATGGCTACACCTTC. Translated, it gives CASSQLTGGYGYTF.

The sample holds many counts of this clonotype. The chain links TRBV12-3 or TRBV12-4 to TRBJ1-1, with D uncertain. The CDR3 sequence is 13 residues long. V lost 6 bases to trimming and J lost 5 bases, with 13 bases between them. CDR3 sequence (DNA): TGTGCCAGCAGACTACACCTAGGGACTGAAGCTTTCTTT. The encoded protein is CASRLHLGTEAFF.

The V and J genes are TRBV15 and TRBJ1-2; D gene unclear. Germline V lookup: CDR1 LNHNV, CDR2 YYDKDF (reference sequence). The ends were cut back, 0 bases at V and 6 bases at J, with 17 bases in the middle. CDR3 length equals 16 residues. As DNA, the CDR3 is TGTGCCACCAGCAGAGATGATCGGGGTCGCGGGAATGGCTACACCTTC. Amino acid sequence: CATSRDDRGRGNGYTF.

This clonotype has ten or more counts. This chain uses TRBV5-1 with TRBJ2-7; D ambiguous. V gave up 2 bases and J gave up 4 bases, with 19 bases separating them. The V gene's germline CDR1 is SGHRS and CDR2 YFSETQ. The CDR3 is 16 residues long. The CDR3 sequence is CASSFASDGSVYEQYF. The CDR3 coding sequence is TGCGCCAGCAGCTTTGCCTCTGACGGTTCCGTGTACGAGCAGTACTTC.

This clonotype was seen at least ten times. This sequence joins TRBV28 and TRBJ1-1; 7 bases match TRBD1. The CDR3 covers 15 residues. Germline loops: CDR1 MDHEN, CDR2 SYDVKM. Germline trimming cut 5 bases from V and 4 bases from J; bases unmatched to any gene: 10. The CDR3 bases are TGTGCCAGCAGTCAATCCCGACAGGGTCCCACTGAAGCTTTCTTT. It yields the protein CASSQSRQGPTEAFF.

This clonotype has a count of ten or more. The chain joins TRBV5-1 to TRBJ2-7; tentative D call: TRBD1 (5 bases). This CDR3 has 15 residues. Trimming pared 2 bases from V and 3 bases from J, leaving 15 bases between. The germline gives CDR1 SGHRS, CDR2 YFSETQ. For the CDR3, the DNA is TGCGCCAGCAGCTTACCGCAGGTAGACAGCTACGAGCAGTACTTC. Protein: CASSLPQVDSYEQYF.

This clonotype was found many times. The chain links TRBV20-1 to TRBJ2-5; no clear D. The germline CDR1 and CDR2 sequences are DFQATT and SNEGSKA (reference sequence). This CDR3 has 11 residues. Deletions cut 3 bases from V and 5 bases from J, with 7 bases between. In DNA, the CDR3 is TGCAGTGCTAGTTATTTGGAGACCCAGTACTTC. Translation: CSASYLETQYF.

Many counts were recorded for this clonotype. CDR3 loop: CASSLSSGANVLTF. The CDR3 DNA reads as TGTGCCAGCAGCCTTAGCTCTGGGGCCAACGTCCTGACTTTC. The chain has TRBV12-3 or TRBV12-4 and TRBJ2-6; D remains unclear. CDR3 length equals 14 residues. The V gene lost 6 bases and the J gene lost 0 bases, with 6 bases spanning the gap.

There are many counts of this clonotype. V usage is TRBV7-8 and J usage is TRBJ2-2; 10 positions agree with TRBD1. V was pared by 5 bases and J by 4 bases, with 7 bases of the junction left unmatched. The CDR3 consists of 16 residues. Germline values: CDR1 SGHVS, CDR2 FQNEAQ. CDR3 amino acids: CASSRQGAYSTGELFF. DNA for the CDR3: TGTGCCAGCAGCCGACAGGGGGCGTATAGCACCGGGGAGCTGTTTTTT. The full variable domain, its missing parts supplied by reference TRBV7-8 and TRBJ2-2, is GAGVSQSPRYKVAKRGQDVALRCDPISGHVSLFWYQQALGQGPEFLTYFQNEAQLDKSGLPSDRFFAERPEGSVSTLKIQRTQQEDSAVYLCASSRQGAYSTGELFFGEGSRLTVL.

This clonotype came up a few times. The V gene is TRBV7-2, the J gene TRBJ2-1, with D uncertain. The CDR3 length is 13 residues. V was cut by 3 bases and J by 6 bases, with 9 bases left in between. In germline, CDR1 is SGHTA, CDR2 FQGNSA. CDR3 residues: CASSFGSVNEQFF. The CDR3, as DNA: TGTGCCAGCAGCTTCGGCTCCGTCAATGAGCAGTTCTTC.

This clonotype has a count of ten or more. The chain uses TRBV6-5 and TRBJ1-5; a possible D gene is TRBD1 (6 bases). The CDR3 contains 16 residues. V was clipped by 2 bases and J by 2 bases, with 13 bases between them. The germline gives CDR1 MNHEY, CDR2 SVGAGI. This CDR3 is CASSYVSGGGNQPQHF. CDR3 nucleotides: TGTGCCAGCAGTTACGTCTCCGGGGGCGGCAATCAGCCCCAGCATTTT.

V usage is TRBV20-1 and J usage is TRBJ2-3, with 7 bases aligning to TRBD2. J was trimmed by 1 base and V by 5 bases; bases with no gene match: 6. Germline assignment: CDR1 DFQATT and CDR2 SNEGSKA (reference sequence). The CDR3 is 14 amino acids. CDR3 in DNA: TGCAGTGCTCCTTTACGGGGGGGCACAGATACGCAGTATTTT. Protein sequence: CSAPLRGGTDTQYF.

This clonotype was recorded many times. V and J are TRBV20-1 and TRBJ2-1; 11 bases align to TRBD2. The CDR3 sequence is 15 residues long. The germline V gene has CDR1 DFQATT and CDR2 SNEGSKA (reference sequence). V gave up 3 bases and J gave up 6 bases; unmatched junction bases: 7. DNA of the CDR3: TGCAGTGCTAGGGTCATAGCGGGAGGGCTCAATGAGCAGTTCTTC. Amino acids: CSARVIAGGLNEQFF.

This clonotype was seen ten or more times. DNA of the CDR3: TGCGCCAGCAGCTTGTTGGGCCAGACCCAGTACTTC. Its protein is CASSLLGQTQYF. The chain has TRBV5-1 and TRBJ2-5, with unresolved D. Germline CDR1 and CDR2: SGHRS and YFSETQ. This CDR3 spans 12 amino acids. The ends were cut back, 1 base at V and 6 bases at J, with 7 bases in the middle.

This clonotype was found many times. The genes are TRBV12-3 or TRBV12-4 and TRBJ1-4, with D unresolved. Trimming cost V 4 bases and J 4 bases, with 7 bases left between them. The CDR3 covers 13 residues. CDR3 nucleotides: TGTGCCAGCAGTTATAGTCGTAATGAAAAACTGTTTTTT. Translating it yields CASSYSRNEKLFF.

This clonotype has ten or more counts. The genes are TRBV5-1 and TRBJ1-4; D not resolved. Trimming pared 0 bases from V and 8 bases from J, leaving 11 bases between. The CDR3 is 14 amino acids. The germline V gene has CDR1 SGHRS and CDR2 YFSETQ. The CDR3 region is CASSLGKGSEKLFF. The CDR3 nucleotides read TGCGCCAGCAGCTTGGGCAAGGGTAGCGAAAAACTGTTTTTT.